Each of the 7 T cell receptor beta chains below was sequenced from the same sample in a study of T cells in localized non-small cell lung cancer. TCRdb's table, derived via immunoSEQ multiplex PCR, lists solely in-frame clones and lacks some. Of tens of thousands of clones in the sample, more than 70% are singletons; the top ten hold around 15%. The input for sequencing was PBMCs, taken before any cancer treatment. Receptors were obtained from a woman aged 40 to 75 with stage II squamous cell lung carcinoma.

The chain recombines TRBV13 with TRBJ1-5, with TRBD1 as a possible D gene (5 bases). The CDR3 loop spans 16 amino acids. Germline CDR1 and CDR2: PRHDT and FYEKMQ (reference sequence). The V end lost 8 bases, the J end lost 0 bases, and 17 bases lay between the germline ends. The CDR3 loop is CASYSRGIYSNQPQHF. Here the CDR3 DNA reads TGTGCCAGCTACAGCCGGGGGATTTATAGCAATCAGCCCCAGCATTTT.

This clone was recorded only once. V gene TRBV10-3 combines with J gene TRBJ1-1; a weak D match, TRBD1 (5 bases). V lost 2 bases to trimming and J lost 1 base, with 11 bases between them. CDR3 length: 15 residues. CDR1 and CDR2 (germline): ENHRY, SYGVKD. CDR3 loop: CAISEKDSGNTEAFF. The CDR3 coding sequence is TGTGCCATCAGTGAGAAAGACAGCGGGAACACTGAAGCTTTCTTT.

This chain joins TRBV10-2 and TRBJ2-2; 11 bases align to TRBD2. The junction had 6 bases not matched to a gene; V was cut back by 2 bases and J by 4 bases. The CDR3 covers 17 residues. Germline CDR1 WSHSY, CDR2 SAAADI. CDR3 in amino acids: CASSEPPGTSGTGELFF. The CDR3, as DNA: TGCGCCAGCAGTGAGCCCCCCGGGACTAGCGGCACCGGGGAGCTGTTTTTT.

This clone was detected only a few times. For the CDR3, the DNA is TGCGCCAGCAGCCCGTGGCAGGGTGCTGGAAACACCATATATTTT. Its protein product is CASSPWQGAGNTIYF. This rearrangement joins TRBV5-1 to TRBJ1-3; weak D call: TRBD1 (5 bases). Germline assignment: CDR1 SGHRS and CDR2 YFSETQ. Trimming took 4 bases from V and 2 from J, leaving 13 bases between them. This CDR3 has 15 residues.

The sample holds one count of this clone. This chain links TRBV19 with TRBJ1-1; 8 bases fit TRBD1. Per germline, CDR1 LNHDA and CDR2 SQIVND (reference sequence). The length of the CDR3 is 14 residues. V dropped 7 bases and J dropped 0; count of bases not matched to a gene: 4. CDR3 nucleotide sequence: TGTGCCAGTACCCCGACAGGGGTGAACACTGAAGCTTTCTTT. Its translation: CASTPTGVNTEAFF.

The CDR3 spells CASSTVPNTEAFF. CDR3 nucleotides: TGTGCCAGCAGCACCGTTCCGAACACTGAAGCTTTCTTT. J is TRBJ1-1 and V is TRBV5-4; D is unresolved. CDR1 SGHNT and CDR2 YYREEE come from the germline V gene (reference sequence). V dropped 4 bases and J dropped 1 base, with 8 bases sitting between them. There are 13 residues in the CDR3.

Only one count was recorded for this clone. CDR3 sequence: CASSLQGTSYNSPLHF. For the CDR3, the DNA is TGCGCCAGCAGCTTGCAAGGGACCTCCTATAATTCACCCCTCCACTTT. The rearrangement joins TRBV5-1 to TRBJ1-6, with TRBD1 as a possible D gene (5 bases). The CDR3 has 16 residues. Germline V CDR1 and CDR2: SGHRS, YFSETQ. With 1 base removed from V and 0 bases from J, the gap between germline ends came to 8 bases.